This note documents a single T cell receptor beta chain sequence. Only a few counts were recorded for this clone. The specificity of this receptor is unknown. No much larger clone is present one base from it, and per-base qualities are unavailable. This specimen's treatment or condition label, per the study, means: over 15 received Ad26.COV2.S at low or high dose, single or two shots; about five received placebo; per-sample allocation not given. For vaccine and placebo recipients, the sequenced repertoires came from samples collected on day 63 after the first injection. Cohort 1b enrolled 20 to 30 adults aged 18-55 years at a single site in Boston, USA, between 29 July and 7 August 2020. Ad26.COV2.S consisted of a replication-incompetent adenovirus type 26 vector by which a prefusion-stabilized SARS-CoV-2 spike protein from the original Wuhan strain was expressed. TCRbeta CDR3 regions were sequenced with the immunoSEQ Assay. After extraction, genomic DNA underwent amplification by bias-controlled multiplex PCR, followed by high-throughput sequencing. Per the source publication's procedure: To quantify the absolute abundance of every unique TCRbeta CDR3 region, sequences were collapsed and filtered. T cell fraction was estimated by normalizing TCRbeta template counts to usable DNA, with usable DNA measured through amplification of reference genes found in all nucleated cells. Repertoire TCRs were annotated as SARS-CoV-2-specific by exact matching of V gene, CDR3 amino acid sequence and J gene to a known reactive TCR set. The reference SARS-CoV-2 TCR set was derived from MIRA and filtered for enrichment in COVID-19-positive ImmuneCODE repertoires, a step that removed public or cross-reactive TCRs. Using the MIRA antigens, annotated TCRs were further analysed by specific ORF or by position within an ORF. Breadth was defined as annotated unique rearrangements over total unique productive rearrangements; depth was the summed frequency of those rearrangements. Two-sided Wilcoxon rank-sum tests were applied when comparing TCR breadth between groups. TCRdb provides this immuneACCESS table in a form limited to in-frame rearrangements. Some clones are lacking; in checked studies, under half of them reflect an unresolved V gene, and why the rest are absent is not known. V and J calls plus clone size are reproduced from that table; the DNA served to infer D and trimming. The sample table shows roughly 700,000 clones, and more than 70% are seen once. The top ten clonotypes cover around 1.5% of the sample.

This specimen comes from a study of Ad26.COV2.S vaccination and SARS-CoV-2 variants listed by TCRdb under 2021. Regarding the complete study: Donors in the vaccine arm were drawn from COV1001, a phase I-IIa trial of Ad26.COV2.S in healthy adults that was multicentre, randomized, double-blind and placebo-controlled. Dosing of Ad26.COV2.S was intramuscular, at either 5x10^10 or 1x10^11 viral particles, delivered as one shot or as two shots spaced 56 days apart. TCRbeta repertoire sequencing was used to assess the specificity and breadth of SARS-CoV-2-reactive T cell receptors after Ad26.COV2.S vaccination. The TCR-sequenced set comprised approximately 30 samples: 19 Ad26.COV2.S vaccine recipients, 5 placebo recipients and 8 SARS-CoV-2 convalescent individuals. Participants in the trial were split at random into five groups of five each, receiving low-dose or high-dose Ad26.COV2.S once or twice, or else placebo on both occasions. Investigators did not know the trial group allocation while performing experiments and assessing outcomes. Overall study outcomes, separate from this receptor: Compared with placebo recipients, Ad26.COV2.S recipients showed higher spike-specific TCR breadth (P = 0.0014). The authors noted that the TCR breadth and depth analyses may have underestimated total T cell responses. The study lacked the statistical power to compare responses across vaccine doses or regimens. Comparable non-spike TCR breadth was observed between vaccine and placebo recipients, consistent with only spike being contained in the vaccine. After vaccination, substantial breadth of spike-specific CD8+ and CD4+ T cell responses was reported.

V lost 5 bases and J lost 0 bases, and the count of bases not matched to a germline gene is 10. Looking up the germline V gene (reference sequence) yields CDR1 MNHNY and CDR2 SVGAGI. Measured from the cysteine to the phenylalanine, the CDR3 is 17 residues long. Only the CDR3 DNA stays, 51 bases, in frame from base 1. The receptor chain draws on TRBV6-6 and TRBJ1-5, and TRBD1 matches 7 of the central bases. The sequence came from a person aged 18-65 years who received the Ad26.COV2.S COVID-19 vaccine or a placebo. The sample consisted of peripheral blood, taken in a trial of Ad26.COV2.S vaccine versus placebo. The DNA sequence reads TGTGCCAGCAGTCCCCGACAGGGTTCTTATAGCAATCAGCCCCAGCATTTT. This translates into CASSPRQGSYSNQPQHF.